This section outlines one T cell receptor (beta chain) sequence together with its context. The antigen is unknown. The data were taken from a study of cytomegalovirus exposure and HLA in healthy donors. Regarding the study as a whole: The classifier, whose performance was assessed in both the original and validation cohorts, reportedly diagnosed cytomegalovirus status with high specificity and sensitivity. A later analysis linked a missense DCLRE1C variant to TCR beta V- and J-gene trimming. Another analysis was done later, and it associated over 15,000 TCR beta sequences with HLA alleles at 0.05 false discovery rate.

The PCR was carried out with 60 Vbeta primers and 13 Jbeta primers. Sequencing was performed with immunoSEQ multiplex PCR; in TCRdb, only in-frame clones are kept and a portion is missing. The table records roughly 130,000 clones, 70% to 75% of them present only once. Sequences were obtained from PBMCs. The receptor was isolated from a woman aged 40-49 years in good health and CMV-seropositive.

The CDR3 protein is CASSIYRAGELFF. The CDR3 DNA reads as TGTGCCAGTAGTATCTACCGGGCCGGGGAGCTGTTTTTT. The chain links TRBV19 to TRBJ2-2, with D hard to call. Looked up from germline, CDR1 is LNHDA and CDR2 is SQIVND (reference sequence). V was trimmed by 3 bases and J by 6 bases, leaving 8 bases between them. The CDR3 totals 13 residues.